The text below deals with one T cell receptor (beta chain). Its antigen remains undetermined. No base quality values were provided; no much bigger clone lies one nucleotide off. TCRbeta CDR3 regions were amplified from genomic DNA using the immunoSEQ Assay, a bias-controlled multiplex PCR. The authors processed their data as follows. Within the assay, amplification of reference gene primers was used to estimate how many nucleated cells each sample contained. Sequence reads were collapsed and filtered to measure the absolute abundance of every unique TCRbeta CDR3 rearrangement. For each sample, productive Simpson clonality was calculated as the square root of Simpson's diversity index over productive rearrangements. TCRdb limited this immuneACCESS table to in-frame rearrangements with V and J called. A share of clones is missing; checked studies link under half to unresolved V genes, and the rest is unexplained. The DNA was the basis for D and trimming; V, J and clone size are from that table. Across this sample there are around 180,000 clones, with about 88% seen only once. Roughly 24% of the sample rests with the top ten.

Whole blood was collected in K2EDTA tubes by collaborating institutions according to the institutions' own protocols. For TCRbeta analysis, collaborators shipped samples in one of three forms: frozen whole blood, isolated PBMCs, or DNA extracted from either of those sample types. The germline V gene sets CDR1 to KGHDR and CDR2 to SFDVKD. A distance of 11 bases separates the germline ends of V and J, which lose 6 bases and 10 bases respectively. Reading from cysteine to phenylalanine, the CDR3 counts 11 amino acids. Only the CDR3 part of the read is kept: 33 bases, read in frame from the first base. This sample is drawn from a study of blood T cell repertoires in COVID-19 (dated by TCRdb to about 2020). Context from the whole study: Collaborator samples came from the United States, Italy and Spain and covered acute and convalescent phases of COVID-19. The material from the prospective study consisted of cDNA or gDNA derived from T cells, B-cell-depleted T cells, or PBMCs. Subjects who had been exposed to COVID-19, were actively infected with it, or had recovered from it provided the deeply sampled blood TCRbeta repertoires that made up the dataset. The repertoires were released in a freely available public database meant as a resource for research on the immune response to SARS-CoV-2. The samples were drawn from two sources: the first 160 participants of the ongoing ImmuneRACE study, and fewer than 1,500 subjects contributed by 6 global collaborators. Nearly every sample came with metadata listing a de-identified subject ID, COVID-19 status, age in years and sex. Where available, HLA class I and class II types were taken from metadata supplied by the sample provider and were not determined by assay-based typing. Study-wide conclusions, independent of this receptor: Clinical and demographic metadata were provided uncurated, with the amount varying by source and participant.

This receptor was taken from a man in his 60s with acute or convalescent COVID-19. This chain is built from TRBV24-1 and TRBJ1-2; matching of 5 bases hints at TRBD1 as the D gene. The sample comprised peripheral blood. The DNA sequence is TGTGCCACCAGTAGGGGCCCCGACTACACCTTC. This sequence encodes CATSRGPDYTF.